These 7 T cell receptor beta chains were sequenced from one sample in a study of cytotoxic CD8 clonotypes in ibrutinib-treated CLL. Libraries were prepared by immunoSEQ multiplex PCR; TCRdb keeps only in-frame clonotypes and omits some of them. In the table there are about 160,000 clones, 70% to 85% of which are singletons. The starting material was PBMCs, obtained after 12 months of ibrutinib treatment. The receptors were gathered from a human donor with chronic lymphocytic leukemia.

The rearrangement links TRBV6-5 to TRBJ2-1, with D possibly called TRBD1 or TRBD2 (5 bases each). Trimming left V 2 bases short and J 2 bases short, with 7 bases between. The CDR3 consists of 14 residues. The germline V gene encodes CDR1 MNHEY and CDR2 SVGAGI. CDR3 bases: TGTGCCAGCAGTTACGGGACGGCCTACAATGAGCAGTTCTTC. Residues: CASSYGTAYNEQFF.

CDR3 DNA sequence: TGTGCCAGCAGCTTCGACGGCCCAAAGTTGGCTGAAGCTTTCTTT. It encodes CASSFDGPKLAEAFF. J is TRBJ1-1 and V is TRBV7-9; no firm D call. Germline-derived CDR1 and CDR2 are SEHNR and FQNEAQ (reference sequence). The CDR3 covers 15 residues. V lost 3 bases and J 6 bases, leaving 17 bases between the germline ends.

This clone has just a few counts. The CDR3 nucleotides read TGTGCCAGCCGTGAGGGCCCCGAGGTACAGCCCCAGCATTTT. This codes for CASREGPEVQPQHF. V and J are TRBV21-1 and TRBJ1-5. TRBV21-1 is classified as a pseudogene. There are 14 residues in the CDR3.

The chain employs TRBV4-3 and TRBJ2-5; D is ambiguous. The V end lost 1 base, the J end lost 5 bases, and 14 bases lay between the germline ends. From germline, CDR1 is LGHNA and CDR2 YSLEER. This CDR3 is built from 15 residues. The CDR3 region has the DNA TGCGCCAGCAGCCAAGGGTTTTTTGCCTCCGAGACCCAGTACTTC. It yields the protein CASSQGFFASETQYF.

Here the CDR3 DNA reads TGTGCCAGCAGTTCCAAGGTTGGCTATGGCTACACCTTC. The encoded protein is CASSSKVGYGYTF. The rearrangement joins TRBV27 to TRBJ1-2; D gene unclear. The CDR3 length is 13 residues. V gave up 4 bases and J gave up 4 bases, with 10 bases separating them. Per the germline V gene, CDR1 is MNHEY and CDR2 is SMNVEV (reference sequence).

The J gene is TRBJ2-7, the V gene TRBV10-3, with 12 positions matching TRBD2. Germline CDR1 ENHRY, CDR2 SYGVKD. This CDR3 is built from 14 residues. Germline trimming cut 7 bases from V and 0 bases from J; bases unmatched to any gene: 1. The CDR3 DNA sequence: TGTGCCATCAAGACTAGCGGGAGCTCCTACGAGCAGTACTTC. Its protein is CAIKTSGSSYEQYF.

The rearrangement links TRBV5-6 to TRBJ1-1; D uncertain. V lost 2 bases and J 5 bases, leaving 10 bases between the germline ends. Germline values: CDR1 SGHDT, CDR2 YYEEEE. This CDR3 is 13 amino acids long. The CDR3 loop is CASSLVESTEAFF. CDR3 DNA sequence: TGTGCCAGCAGCTTAGTGGAGAGTACTGAAGCTTTCTTT. The variable domain in full, with the rest retrieved from reference TRBV5-6 and TRBJ1-1, is DAGVTQSPTHLIKTRGQQVTLRCSPKSGHDTVSWYQQALGQGPQFIFQYYEEEERQRGNFPDRFSGHQFPNYSSELNVNALLLGDSALYLCASSLVESTEAFFGQGTRLTVV.